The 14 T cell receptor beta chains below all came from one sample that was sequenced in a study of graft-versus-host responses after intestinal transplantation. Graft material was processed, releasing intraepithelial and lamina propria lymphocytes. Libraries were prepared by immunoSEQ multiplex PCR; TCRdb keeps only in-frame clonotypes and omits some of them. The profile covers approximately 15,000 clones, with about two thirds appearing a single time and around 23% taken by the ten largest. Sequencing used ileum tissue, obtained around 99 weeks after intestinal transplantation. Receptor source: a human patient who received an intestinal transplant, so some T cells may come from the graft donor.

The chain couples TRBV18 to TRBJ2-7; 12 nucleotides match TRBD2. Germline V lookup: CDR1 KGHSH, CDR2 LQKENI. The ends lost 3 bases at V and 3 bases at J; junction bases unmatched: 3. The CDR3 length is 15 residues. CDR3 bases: TGTGCCAGCTCACCTTGGACTAGCGGGAACTACGAGCAGTACTTC. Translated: CASSPWTSGNYEQYF.

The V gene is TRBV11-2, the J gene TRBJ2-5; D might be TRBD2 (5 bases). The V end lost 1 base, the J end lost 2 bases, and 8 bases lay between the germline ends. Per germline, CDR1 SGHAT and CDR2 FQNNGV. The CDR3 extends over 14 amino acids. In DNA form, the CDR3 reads TGTGCCAGCAGCTTAGGGACTCTTCAAGAGACCCAGTACTTC. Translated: CASSLGTLQETQYF.

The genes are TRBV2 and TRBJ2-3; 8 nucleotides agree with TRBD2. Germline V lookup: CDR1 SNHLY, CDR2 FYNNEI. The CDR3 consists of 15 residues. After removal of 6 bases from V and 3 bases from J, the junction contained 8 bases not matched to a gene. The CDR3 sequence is CASSNPGTRTDTQYF. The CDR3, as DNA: TGTGCCAGCAGCAATCCCGGGACTAGGACAGATACGCAGTATTTT.

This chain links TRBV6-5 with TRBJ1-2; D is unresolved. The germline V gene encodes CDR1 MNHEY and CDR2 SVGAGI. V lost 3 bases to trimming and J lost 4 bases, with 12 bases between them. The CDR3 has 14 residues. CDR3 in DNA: TGTGCCAGCAGTTATTCGGCAGAGGTCTATGGCTACACCTTC. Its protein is CASSYSAEVYGYTF.

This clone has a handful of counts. CDR3 residues: CASSQDPAGGAYEQYF. The CDR3 DNA sequence: TGCGCCAGCAGCCAAGACCCCGCAGGGGGAGCCTACGAGCAGTACTTC. This rearrangement joins TRBV4-3 to TRBJ2-7; TRBD1 matches at 7 bases. V lost 0 bases and J lost 2; bases outside the gene matches: 7. Germline assignment: CDR1 LGHNA and CDR2 YSLEER. The CDR3 extends over 16 amino acids.

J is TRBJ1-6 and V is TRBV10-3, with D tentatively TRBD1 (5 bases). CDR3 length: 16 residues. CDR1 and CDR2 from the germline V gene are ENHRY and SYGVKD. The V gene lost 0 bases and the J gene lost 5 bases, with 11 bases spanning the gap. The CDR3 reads CAISESSGTDNSPLHF. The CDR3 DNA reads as TGTGCCATCAGTGAGTCGAGTGGGACTGATAATTCACCCCTCCACTTT.

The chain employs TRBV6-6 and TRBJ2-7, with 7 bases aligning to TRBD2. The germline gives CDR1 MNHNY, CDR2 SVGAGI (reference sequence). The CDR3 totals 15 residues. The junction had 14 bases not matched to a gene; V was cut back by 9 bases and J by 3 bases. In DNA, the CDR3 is TGTGCCAGTCATCGTGGAGCGGGGATTGGCTACGAGCAGTACTTC. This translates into CASHRGAGIGYEQYF.

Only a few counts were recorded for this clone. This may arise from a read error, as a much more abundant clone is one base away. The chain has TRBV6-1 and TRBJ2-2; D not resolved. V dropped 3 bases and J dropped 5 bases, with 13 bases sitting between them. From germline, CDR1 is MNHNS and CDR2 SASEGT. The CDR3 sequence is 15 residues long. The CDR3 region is CASSEPPHTTGELFF. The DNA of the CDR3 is TGTGCCAGCAGTGAGCCCCCGCACACGACCGGGGAGCTGTTTTTT.

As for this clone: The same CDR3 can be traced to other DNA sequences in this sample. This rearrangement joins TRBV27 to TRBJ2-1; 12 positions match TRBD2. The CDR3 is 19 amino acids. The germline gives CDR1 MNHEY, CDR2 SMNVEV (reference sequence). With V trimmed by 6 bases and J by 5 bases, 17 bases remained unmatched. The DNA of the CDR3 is TGTGCCAGCAGAGGTGGGCTAGCGGGAGGGTCTACTCCTGACAATGAGCAGTTCTTC. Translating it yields CASRGGLAGGSTPDNEQFF.

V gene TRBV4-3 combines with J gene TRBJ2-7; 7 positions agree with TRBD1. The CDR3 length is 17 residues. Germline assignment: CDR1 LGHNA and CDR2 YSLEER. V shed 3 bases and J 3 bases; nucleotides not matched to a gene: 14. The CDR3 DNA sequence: TGCGCCAGCAGCCAGGAACTTACGACAGGGAATAGCTACGAGCAGTACTTC. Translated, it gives CASSQELTTGNSYEQYF.

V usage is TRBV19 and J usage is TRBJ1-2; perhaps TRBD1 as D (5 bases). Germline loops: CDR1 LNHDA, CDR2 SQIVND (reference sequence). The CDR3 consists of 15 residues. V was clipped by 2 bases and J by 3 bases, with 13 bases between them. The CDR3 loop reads CASSISGTPYYGYTF. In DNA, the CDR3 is TGTGCCAGTAGTATAAGTGGGACTCCTTACTATGGCTACACCTTC.

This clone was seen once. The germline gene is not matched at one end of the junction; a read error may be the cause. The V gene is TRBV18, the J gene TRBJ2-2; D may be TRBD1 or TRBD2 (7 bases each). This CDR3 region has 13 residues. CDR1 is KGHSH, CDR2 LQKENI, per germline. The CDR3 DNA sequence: TGTGCCAGCTCGGACAGGTTCAGCGGGGAGCTGCTTTTT. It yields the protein CASSDRFSGELLF.

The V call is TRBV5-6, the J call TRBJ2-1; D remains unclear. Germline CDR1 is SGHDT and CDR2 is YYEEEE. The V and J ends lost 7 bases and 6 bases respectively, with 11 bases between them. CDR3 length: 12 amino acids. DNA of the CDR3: TGTGCCAGCGGGTTATTGGCCAATGAGCAGTTCTTC. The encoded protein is CASGLLANEQFF. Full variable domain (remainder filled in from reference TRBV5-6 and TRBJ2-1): DAGVTQSPTHLIKTRGQQVTLRCSPKSGHDTVSWYQQALGQGPQFIFQYYEEEERQRGNFPDRFSGHQFPNYSSELNVNALLLGDSALYLCASGLLANEQFFGPGTRLTVL.

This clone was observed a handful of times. The CDR3 spells CAWRGVSYEQYF. The CDR3 DNA sequence: TGTGCCTGGAGAGGGGTCTCCTACGAGCAGTACTTC. The V and J genes are TRBV30 and TRBJ2-5, with TRBD1 as a possible D gene (5 bases). The J call is doubtful: the DNA matches TRBJ2-7 better. Germline values: CDR1 GTSNPN, CDR2 SVGIG (reference sequence). This CDR3 spans 12 amino acids.